This TCR beta chain is from a study of vaccination effects on CD4 cells after COVID-19 (dated by TCRdb to 2022 to 2024). General notes on the study: In the ViraFEST assay, PBMC were stimulated with viral peptide pools, and antigen-specific CD4+ T cell clonotypes were then identified by expansion using TCR sequencing. Each participant got two doses of an mRNA SARS-CoV-2 vaccine, either BNT162b2 or mRNA-1273. Each well held fewer than 2.5 million PBMC cultured in IMDM containing about 5.5% human AB serum, about 10 IU/ml IL-2 and gentamicin, along with roughly 10 ug/ml peptides. In both COVID-19 convalescent patients and infection-naive vaccine recipients, the study compared SARS-CoV-2 spike-specific CD4+ TCR repertoires from before mRNA vaccination with those from after it. Altogether, nine to ten COVID-19 convalescent patients and several SARS-CoV-2-naive healthy vaccine recipients made up the full study. Cultures from other donors in the study were sequenced using the Oncomine TCR Beta short-read assay on an Illumina iSeq 100. Findings and caveats that apply to the study as a whole: Clones induced by infection and clones induced by vaccination both contracted markedly at late timepoints after vaccination, which fits with T cell responses waning over time. In healthy vaccine recipients, vaccine-induced clones were almost all SARS-CoV-2 mono-reactive, with only 1 of 255 being cross-reactive with common cold coronaviruses. The study was limited by a small number of convalescent patients and lacked early post-infection timepoints.

After roughly 11 days of culture, CD4+ T cells were isolated with the EasySep CD4+ T cell isolation kit. None of the healthy vaccine recipients had a prior SARS-CoV-2 infection, which was confirmed by nucleocapsid antibody tests that came back negative both before and after vaccination. Half of the culture medium was replaced with fresh IL-2-containing medium on days 3 and 7. Unless otherwise noted, each peptide stimulation condition was cultured in triplicate wells. PBMC were separated from whole blood using Ficoll-Paque Plus gradient centrifugation and were then either cryopreserved at -140C or used fresh. The QIAamp micro DNA kit was used to extract genomic DNA from the cultured CD4+ T cells. CDR1 GTSNPN and CDR2 SVGIG are derived from the germline V gene (reference sequence). Relative to germline, V is 1 base shorter and J is 0 bases shorter, with 6 bases between their ends. The CDR3 has 13 amino acids, counting the end cysteine and phenylalanine. Solely the CDR3 DNA is kept, with 39 bases framed from the first base.

This clone has only one observation. Its target antigen remains unknown. One base away there is no much larger clone; base qualities are not given. The method behind the library was the immunoSEQ multiplex PCR assay. TCR beta CDR3 sequencing was performed on DNA from the cultured, isolated CD4+ T cells. On the study's bioinformatics: Non-productive TCR sequences were removed, reads were trimmed to the CDR3 region, and CDR3s of at least 7 amino acids were retained. Antigen-specific clonotypes were identified using the MANAFEST web app by comparison of expansion in peptide wells against reference cultures. Positive clones required FDR<0.05 expansion versus reference and all other wells, odds ratio above 5, and frequency above 0.1% in two replicate wells. A clonotype was defined as cross-reactive if the clonotype was significantly expanded both in SARS-CoV-2 spike wells and in at least one common cold coronavirus spike condition. Levenshtein distance calculated with the stringdist R package was used to assess CDR3 similarity, and unrooted trees were constructed with ape in R 3.6.1. The clones in this table, taken by TCRdb from immuneACCESS, are in-frame only. Not every clone is retained; where verified, under half of the shortfall comes from an unresolved V gene, and the cause of the rest is unknown. V and J calls and clone size are copied from that table; D and trimming were computed from the DNA. Present in this sample are tens of thousands of clones, 50% to 70% of which were seen just once. About 9.8% of the sample is held by the ten biggest clonotypes.

The rearranged chain carries TRBV30 and TRBJ1-2, with the D segment identity uncertain. This sequence originates from a human donor who received a COVID-19 vaccine. The source material was CD4+ T cells from PBMCs cultured without peptide, sampled before COVID-19 vaccination. At the DNA level, the sequence is TGTGCCTGGAGTGACGGAGCTAACTATGGCTACACCTTC. Its amino acids are CAWSDGANYGYTF.